The 25 T cell receptor beta chains presented below share a single source sample, sequenced in a study of cytomegalovirus exposure and HLA in healthy donors. PCR used 60 Vbeta primers and 13 Jbeta primers. TCRdb's copy holds only in-frame clones and misses some; the assay was immunoSEQ multiplex PCR. The sample lists about 120,000 clones; about 78% were seen once. Sequenced material: PBMCs. The receptors stem from a woman in her 40s in good health and CMV-seropositive.

The CDR3 coding sequence is TGTGCCAGCAGCTTCGTAACAGGGAACTATGGCTACACCTTC. Encoded protein: CASSFVTGNYGYTF. The chain carries TRBV7-9 and TRBJ1-2, with TRBD1 as a possible D gene (6 bases). The CDR3 consists of 14 residues. V lost 3 bases and J lost 2, with 10 bases in between. Germline V CDR1 and CDR2: SEHNR, FQNEAQ (reference sequence).

The chain uses TRBV5-4 and TRBJ2-3; no firm D call. CDR3 length: 14 residues. Trimming left V 1 base short and J 1 base short, with 7 bases between. In germline, CDR1 is SGHNT, CDR2 YYREEE (reference sequence). CDR3 protein: CASSLYGGTDTQYF. The CDR3 bases are TGTGCCAGCAGCTTGTACGGTGGCACAGATACGCAGTATTTT.

The gene calls are TRBV2 and TRBJ2-1, with D perhaps TRBD1 (5 bases). This CDR3 region has 12 residues. CDR1 is SNHLY, CDR2 FYNNEI, per germline. The V gene lost 9 bases and the J gene lost 8 bases, with 14 bases spanning the gap. This CDR3 is CASADEGDEQFF. The CDR3 region has the DNA TGTGCCAGTGCCGATGAAGGGGATGAGCAGTTCTTC.

In its sample, this clone was seen once. This sequence joins TRBV27 and TRBJ2-7, with D perhaps TRBD2 (6 bases). From germline, CDR1 is MNHEY and CDR2 SMNVEV (reference sequence). This CDR3 contains 13 residues. V lost 3 bases, J lost 3 bases, and 9 bases lay in between. The CDR3 loop reads CASSLGLSYEQYF. The CDR3 nucleotides are TGTGCCAGCAGTTTGGGACTTAGCTACGAGCAGTACTTC.

This clone was seen a few times. The rearrangement links TRBV19 to TRBJ2-5; 10 bases align to TRBD2. V gave up 4 bases and J gave up 7 bases; unmatched junction bases: 9. This CDR3 is 15 amino acids long. Germline CDR1 is LNHDA and CDR2 is SQIVND (reference sequence). CDR3 DNA sequence: TGTGCCAGTAGTACCAGCGGGGGGGGCGGGGGGACCCAGTACTTC. It codes for CASSTSGGGGGTQYF.

This clone is a singleton in its sample. The chain couples TRBV19 to TRBJ1-1; D ambiguous. Germline V gives CDR1 LNHDA, CDR2 SQIVND (reference sequence). This CDR3 comprises 16 residues. Trimming shortened V by 5 bases and J by 1 base, and 17 bases separated the two germline ends. As DNA, the CDR3 is TGTGCCAGTAGTCCAGACTCATTAGGCGGGAACACTGAAGCTTTCTTT. This translates into CASSPDSLGGNTEAFF. Filled out from reference TRBV19 and TRBJ1-1, the complete variable domain reads DGGITQSPKYLFRKEGQNVTLSCEQNLNHDAMYWYRQDPGQGLRLIYYSQIVNDFQKGDIAEGYSVSREKKESFPLTVTSAQKNPTAFYLCASSPDSLGGNTEAFFGQGTRLTVV.

The chain uses TRBV2 and TRBJ1-2; the match to TRBD1 covers 7 bases. CDR3 size: 14 residues. Germline V lookup: CDR1 SNHLY, CDR2 FYNNEI. J was trimmed by 6 bases and V by 3 bases; bases with no gene match: 7. The CDR3 DNA follows: TGTGCCAGCAGTGATCGAGGGGGCTGGCATGGCTACACCTTC. It translates to CASSDRGGWHGYTF.

The chain links TRBV30 to TRBJ1-1; a weak D match, TRBD1 (6 bases). V shed 4 bases and J shed 0 bases, with 9 bases lying between them. The V gene's germline CDR1 is GTSNPN and CDR2 SVGIG (reference sequence). The CDR3 has 13 residues. The CDR3, as DNA: TGTGCCTGGAATGGACAGATGAACACTGAAGCTTTCTTT. Translating it yields CAWNGQMNTEAFF.

The chain recombines TRBV6-6 with TRBJ2-7; a possible D gene is TRBD1 (6 bases). Germline CDR1 MNHNY, CDR2 SVGAGI (reference sequence). V lost 2 bases and J 6 bases, leaving 14 bases between the germline ends. This CDR3 comprises 14 residues. The CDR3 DNA sequence: TGTGCCAGCAGTTACGCGCAGGGGTCCCTCGAGCAGTACTTC. Translating it yields CASSYAQGSLEQYF.

This clone came up once. This chain connects TRBV7-2 to TRBJ2-7; 9 bases fit TRBD2. CDR1 is SGHTA and CDR2 is FQGNSA in the germline V gene. The CDR3 consists of 15 residues. J gave up 4 bases and V 1 base, and 5 bases lay outside the gene matches. Here the CDR3 reads CASSLVGGGEYEQYF. CDR3 DNA sequence: TGTGCCAGCAGCTTAGTAGGCGGGGGGGAATACGAGCAGTACTTC. The variable domain in full, with the rest retrieved from reference TRBV7-2 and TRBJ2-7, is GAGVSQSPSNKVTEKGKDVELRCDPISGHTALYWYRQSLGQGLEFLIYFQGNSAPDKSGLPSDRFSAERTGGSVSTLTIQRTQQEDSAVYLCASSLVGGGEYEQYFGPGTRLTVT.

The chain combines TRBV6-6 with TRBJ1-5; D gene unclear. V lost 0 bases to trimming and J lost 4 bases, with 4 bases between them. Per the germline V gene, CDR1 is MNHNY and CDR2 is SVGAGI (reference sequence). The CDR3 has 13 residues. The CDR3 is CASSYSRNQPQHF. The CDR3 coding sequence is TGTGCCAGCAGTTACTCGAGAAATCAGCCCCAGCATTTT.

The rearrangement joins TRBV5-1 to TRBJ2-7; 7 bases are a match to TRBD2. This CDR3 spans 15 amino acids. Trimming took 2 bases from V and 7 from J; bases not matched to a gene: 12. The germline CDR1 and CDR2 sequences are SGHRS and YFSETQ. CDR3 sequence: CASSFSRGGLGEQYF. For the CDR3, the DNA is TGCGCCAGCAGCTTTTCTCGGGGAGGGCTGGGAGAGCAGTACTTC.

This rearrangement joins TRBV29-1 to TRBJ1-5; D remains ambiguous. Per the germline V gene, CDR1 is SQVTM and CDR2 is ANQGSEA. The CDR3 runs to 12 residues. V was clipped by 6 bases and J by 2 bases, with 8 bases between them. The CDR3 DNA is TGCAGCGTCCTAGTCGGCAATCAGCCCCAGCATTTT. Amino acids: CSVLVGNQPQHF.

CDR3 region: CASSPSPGSSYNSPLHF. DNA for the CDR3: TGTGCCAGCTCACCATCCCCGGGGAGCTCCTATAATTCACCCCTCCACTTT. The chain carries TRBV18 and TRBJ1-6, with unresolved D. V was trimmed by 2 bases and J by 0 bases, leaving 11 bases between them. The CDR3 totals 17 residues. Germline lookup yields CDR1 KGHSH and CDR2 LQKENI.

This clone was picked up a small number of times. The chain is built from TRBV4-2 and TRBJ1-5; D not resolved. CDR1 and CDR2 (germline): LGHNA, YNFKEQ. The CDR3 is 14 residues long. Trimming took 2 bases from V and 6 from J, leaving 11 bases between them. DNA of the CDR3: TGTGCCAGCAGCCAAACAGAGCCCGGTCAGCCCCAGCATTTT. Translated, it gives CASSQTEPGQPQHF.

In its sample, this clone was seen a few times. The V call is TRBV5-6, the J call TRBJ1-6; D is unclear. Germline-derived CDR1 and CDR2 are SGHDT and YYEEEE. V was pared by 4 bases and J by 6 bases, with 11 bases between. The CDR3 has 14 residues. The CDR3 here is CASSPGYGNSPLHF. For the CDR3, the DNA is TGTGCCAGCAGCCCAGGCTACGGTAATTCACCCCTCCACTTT.

V gene TRBV9 combines with J gene TRBJ2-3; D unclear. The germline CDR1 and CDR2 sequences are SGDLS and YYNGEE. The V and J ends lost 0 bases and 0 bases respectively, with 5 bases between them. The CDR3 extends over 14 amino acids. The CDR3 region has the DNA TGTGCCAGCAGCGTAGACAGAAGCACAGATACGCAGTATTTT. Amino acids: CASSVDRSTDTQYF.

V gene TRBV5-1 combines with J gene TRBJ1-6; 9 positions match TRBD1. V gave up 4 bases and J gave up 2 bases; unmatched junction bases: 4. CDR3 size: 16 residues. CDR1 and CDR2 from the germline V gene are SGHRS and YFSETQ. For the CDR3, the DNA is TGCGCCAGCAGCGCGGGACAGGGCGCCTATAATTCACCCCTCCACTTT. Protein: CASSAGQGAYNSPLHF.

The rearrangement links TRBV6-6 to TRBJ1-1, with D possibly being TRBD1 (5 bases). The CDR3 has 13 amino acids. With 6 bases removed from V and 0 bases from J, the gap between germline ends came to 8 bases. Per the germline V gene, CDR1 is MNHNY and CDR2 is SVGAGI (reference sequence). CDR3 DNA sequence: TGTGCCAGCAGGGGGCTCATGAACACTGAAGCTTTCTTT. Amino acids: CASRGLMNTEAFF.

V usage is TRBV5-5 and J usage is TRBJ1-6; D is unclear. There are 16 residues in the CDR3. Germline loops: CDR1 SGHKS, CDR2 YYEKEE (reference sequence). V shed 0 bases and J shed 6 bases, with 13 bases lying between them. CDR3 sequence reads: CASSLDGVFPNSPLHF. In nucleotides, the CDR3 is TGTGCCAGCAGCTTGGACGGAGTCTTCCCTAATTCACCCCTCCACTTT.

This chain connects TRBV9 to TRBJ1-2; TRBD1 matches at 7 bases. From germline, CDR1 is SGDLS and CDR2 YYNGEE. Trimming cost V 6 bases and J 8 bases; bases outside gene matches: 7. The CDR3 length is 12 residues. The CDR3 nucleotides read TGTGCCAGCAAGACAGGGCGGGGAGGCTACACCTTC. Translated, it gives CASKTGRGGYTF.

J is TRBJ2-5 and V is TRBV5-4; D is perhaps TRBD1 (5 bases). Trimming left V 2 bases short and J 0 bases short, with 8 bases between. The CDR3 contains 14 residues. Germline V CDR1 and CDR2: SGHNT, YYREEE (reference sequence). The CDR3 bases are TGTGCCAGCAGCTTACAGGCAAACCAAGAGACCCAGTACTTC. Translation gives CASSLQANQETQYF.

This chain connects TRBV29-1 to TRBJ1-5; 11 nucleotides line up with TRBD1. Unmatched junction bases numbered 2, after V lost 6 bases and J lost 16 bases. Germline values: CDR1 SQVTM, CDR2 ANQGSEA. This CDR3 is built from 9 residues. The CDR3 DNA reads TGCAGCGTGGACAGGGGGCAACATTTT. Its translation: CSVDRGQHF.

The chain has TRBV7-8 and TRBJ2-2; D might be TRBD2 (7 bases). V lost 9 bases, J lost 6 bases, and 17 bases lay in between. In germline, CDR1 is SGHVS, CDR2 FQNEAQ. The CDR3 loop spans 14 amino acids. In DNA form, the CDR3 reads TGTGCCAGTCGGGGGGCGGTGGTACCCGGGGAGCTGTTTTTT. This encodes CASRGAVVPGELFF.

The J gene is TRBJ2-5, the V gene TRBV7-7; D possibly corresponds to TRBD2 (7 bases). CDR1 and CDR2 from the germline V gene are SSHAT and FNYEAQ (reference sequence). There are 16 residues in the CDR3. Trimming took off 2 bases at V and 6 bases at J, with 19 bases between the two ends. CDR3 sequence: CASSLSGGAEGKTQYF. CDR3 DNA sequence: TGTGCCAGCAGCTTAAGTGGGGGGGCCGAGGGAAAGACCCAGTACTTC.